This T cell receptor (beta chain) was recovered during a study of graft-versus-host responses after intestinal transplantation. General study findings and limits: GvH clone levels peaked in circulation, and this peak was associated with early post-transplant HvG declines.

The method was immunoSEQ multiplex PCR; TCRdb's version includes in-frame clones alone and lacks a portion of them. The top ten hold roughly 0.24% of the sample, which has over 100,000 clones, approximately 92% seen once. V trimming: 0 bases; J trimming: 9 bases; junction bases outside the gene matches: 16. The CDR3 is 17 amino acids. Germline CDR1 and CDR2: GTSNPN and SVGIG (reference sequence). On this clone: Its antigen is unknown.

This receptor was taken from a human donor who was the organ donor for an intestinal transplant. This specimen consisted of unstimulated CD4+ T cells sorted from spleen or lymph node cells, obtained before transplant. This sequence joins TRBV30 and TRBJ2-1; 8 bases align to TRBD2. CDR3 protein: CAWSVTYSGNPRGEQFF. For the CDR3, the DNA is TGTGCCTGGAGTGTAACATATAGCGGGAACCCTCGTGGTGAGCAGTTCTTC.